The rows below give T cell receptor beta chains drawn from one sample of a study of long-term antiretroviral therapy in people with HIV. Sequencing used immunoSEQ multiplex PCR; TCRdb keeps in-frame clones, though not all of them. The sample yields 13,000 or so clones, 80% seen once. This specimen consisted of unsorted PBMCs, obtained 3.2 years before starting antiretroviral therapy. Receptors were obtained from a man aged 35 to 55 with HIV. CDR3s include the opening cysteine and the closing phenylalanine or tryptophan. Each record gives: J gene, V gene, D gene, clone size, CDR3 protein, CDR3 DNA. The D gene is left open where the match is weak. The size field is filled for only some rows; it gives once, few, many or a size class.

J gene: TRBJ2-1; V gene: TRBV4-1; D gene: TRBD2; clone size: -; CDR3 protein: CASSQEGGLAGGRSGHEQFF; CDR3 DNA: TGCGCCAGCAGCCAAGAAGGGGGGCTAGCGGGGGGGAGATCCGGCCATGAGCAGTTCTTC
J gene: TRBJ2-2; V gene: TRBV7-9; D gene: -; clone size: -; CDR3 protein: CASSLQETGELFF; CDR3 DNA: TGTGCCAGCAGCTTACAGGAGACCGGGGAGCTGTTTTTT
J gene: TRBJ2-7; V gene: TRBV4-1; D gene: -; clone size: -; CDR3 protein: CASSQDHGPYEQYF; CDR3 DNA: TGCGCCAGCAGCCAAGATCACGGGCCCTACGAGCAGTACTTC
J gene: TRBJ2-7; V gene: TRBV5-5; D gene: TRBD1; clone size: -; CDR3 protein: CASSIGTGAWEQYF; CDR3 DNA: TGTGCCAGCAGCATCGGGACAGGGGCCTGGGAGCAGTACTTC
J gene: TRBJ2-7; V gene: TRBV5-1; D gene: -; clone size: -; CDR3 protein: CASSLDTYEQYF; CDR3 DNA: TGCGCCAGCAGCTTGGACACCTACGAGCAGTACTTC
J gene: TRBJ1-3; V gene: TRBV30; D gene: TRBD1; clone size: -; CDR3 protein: CAWSVPRGLGNTIYF; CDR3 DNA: TGTGCCTGGAGTGTACCCAGGGGGCTCGGAAACACCATATATTTT
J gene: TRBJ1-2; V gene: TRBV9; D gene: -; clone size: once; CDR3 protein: CASSVPGTIYTF; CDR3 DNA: TGTGCCAGCAGCGTGCCAGGGACGATCTACACCTTC
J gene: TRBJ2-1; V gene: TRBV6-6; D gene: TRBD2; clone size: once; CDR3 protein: CASSSSGGAKNEQFF; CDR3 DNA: TGTGCCAGCAGTTCAAGCGGGGGGGCCAAAAATGAGCAGTTCTTC
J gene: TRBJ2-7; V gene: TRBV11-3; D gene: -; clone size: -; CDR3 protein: CASSLYQGSTYEQYF; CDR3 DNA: TGTGCCAGCAGCTTGTACCAGGGGTCCACCTACGAGCAGTACTTC
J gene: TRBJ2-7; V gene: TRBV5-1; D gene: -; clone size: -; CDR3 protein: CASSPGLLSNEQYF; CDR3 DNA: TGCGCCAGCAGCCCGGGACTGCTTTCCAACGAGCAGTACTTC
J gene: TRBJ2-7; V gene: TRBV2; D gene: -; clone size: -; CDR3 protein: CASRGTFSYEQYF; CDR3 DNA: TGTGCCAGCAGGGGGACATTCTCCTACGAGCAGTACTTC
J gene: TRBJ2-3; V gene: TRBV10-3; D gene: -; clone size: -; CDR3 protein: CAIRGGGTDTQYF; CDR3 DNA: TGTGCCATCAGGGGCGGGGGCACAGATACGCAGTATTTT
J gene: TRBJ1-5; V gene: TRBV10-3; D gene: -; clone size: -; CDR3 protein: CAISPGGPNQPQHF; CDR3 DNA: TGTGCCATCAGCCCGGGGGGGCCCAATCAGCCCCAGCATTTT
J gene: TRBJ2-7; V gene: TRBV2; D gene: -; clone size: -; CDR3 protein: CASREGGYEQYF; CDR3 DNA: TGTGCCAGCAGGGAAGGCGGCTACGAGCAGTACTTC
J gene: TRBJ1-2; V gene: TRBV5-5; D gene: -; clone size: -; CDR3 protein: CASSPDVNYGYTF; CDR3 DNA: TGTGCCAGCAGCCCGGACGTAAACTATGGCTACACCTTC
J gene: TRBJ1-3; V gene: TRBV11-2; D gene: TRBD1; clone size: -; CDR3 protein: CASSRDRGSAGNTIYF; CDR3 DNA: TGTGCCAGCAGCCGCGACAGGGGCTCGGCTGGAAACACCATATATTTT
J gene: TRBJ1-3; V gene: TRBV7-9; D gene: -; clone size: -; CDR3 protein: CACGGTGNTIYF; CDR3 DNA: TGTGCATGTGGGGGCACTGGAAACACCATATATTTT
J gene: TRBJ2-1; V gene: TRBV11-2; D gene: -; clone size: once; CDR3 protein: CASSLGGGSSSYNEQFF; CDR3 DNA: TGTGCCAGCAGCTTGGGAGGGGGGTCAAGCTCCTACAATGAGCAGTTCTTC
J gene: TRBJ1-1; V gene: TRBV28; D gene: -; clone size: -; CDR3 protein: CASSLPPRTLGNTEAFF; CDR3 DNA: TGTGCCAGCAGTTTACCCCCCCGGACTCTTGGGAACACTGAAGCTTTCTTT
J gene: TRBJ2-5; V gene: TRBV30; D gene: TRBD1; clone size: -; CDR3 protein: CAWSDWTGQETQYF; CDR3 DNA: TGTGCCTGGAGTGATTGGACAGGGCAAGAGACCCAGTACTTC
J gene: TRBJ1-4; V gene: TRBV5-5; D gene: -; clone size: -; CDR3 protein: CASSLGLGQGIEKLFF; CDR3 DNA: TGTGCCAGCAGCTTGGGATTAGGGCAGGGGATTGAAAAACTGTTTTTT
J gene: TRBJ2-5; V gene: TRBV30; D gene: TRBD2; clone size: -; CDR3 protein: CAWSVFGGGETQYF; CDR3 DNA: TGTGCCTGGAGTGTATTCGGGGGAGGGGAGACCCAGTACTTC
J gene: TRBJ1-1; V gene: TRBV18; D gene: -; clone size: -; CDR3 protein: CASSPASTLSRRTEAFF; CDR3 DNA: TGTGCCAGCTCACCAGCTTCGACACTATCGCGGCGAACTGAAGCTTTCTTT
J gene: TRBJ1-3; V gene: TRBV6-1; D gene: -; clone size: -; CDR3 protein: CASSGVPGNTIYF; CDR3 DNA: TGTGCCAGCAGTGGAGTCCCTGGAAACACCATATATTTT
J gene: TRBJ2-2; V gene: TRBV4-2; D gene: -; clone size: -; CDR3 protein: CASSQDLLDNTGELFF; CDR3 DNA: TGTGCCAGCAGCCAAGATCTTCTAGATAACACCGGGGAGCTGTTTTTT
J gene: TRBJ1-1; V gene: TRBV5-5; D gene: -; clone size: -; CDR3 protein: CASSPIRQDRSTEAFF; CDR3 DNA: TGTGCCAGCAGCCCCATCCGACAGGATAGAAGCACTGAAGCTTTCTTT
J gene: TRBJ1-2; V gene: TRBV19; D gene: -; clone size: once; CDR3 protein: CASGPGNYGYTF; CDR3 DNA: TGTGCCAGTGGTCCAGGGAACTATGGCTACACCTTC
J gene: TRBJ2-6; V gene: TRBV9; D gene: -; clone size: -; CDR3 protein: CASTPERPAAPLGANVLTF; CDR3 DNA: TGTGCCAGCACCCCTGAACGGCCGGCAGCGCCTCTTGGGGCCAACGTCCTGACTTTC